Presented here are 13 T cell receptor beta chains from one specimen sequenced in a study of T-cell memory formation after mild COVID-19. TCRdb fed the 5' RACE reads into MiXCR, producing one record per CDR3 protein. The sample has roughly 150,000 distinct CDR3 sequences; approximately 13% are singletons. Sequencing was performed on PBMCs or a T cell subset sorted from them (not recorded which). These receptors all come from a man between 18 and 35 years old who had mild COVID-19 (a few samples of this study predate the infection). Cell type and time point are not known.

The rearrangement joins TRBV5-1 to TRBJ2-5; possible D gene TRBD2, 5 bases. CDR1 is SGHRS, CDR2 YFSETQ, per germline. This CDR3 contains 15 residues. V shed 3 bases and J shed 5 bases, with 17 bases lying between them. The chain's CDR3 is CASSSTATRGETQYF. The CDR3 DNA sequence: TGCGCCAGCAGCTCCACGGCCACTAGAGGCGAGACCCAGTACTTC. Based on the CDR3 plus reference TRBV5-1 and TRBJ2-5, the full variable domain is KAGVTQTPRYLIKTRGQQVTLSCSPISGHRSVSWYQQTPGQGLQFLFEYFSETQRNKGNFPGRFSGRQFSNSRSEMNVSTLELGDSALYLCASSSTATRGETQYFGPGTRLLVL.

This clonotype was counted only a few times. V usage is TRBV7-9 and J usage is TRBJ1-5; 8 nucleotides align to TRBD1. The CDR3 has 14 amino acids. V dropped 6 bases and J dropped 3; count of bases not matched to a gene: 4. CDR1 SEHNR and CDR2 FQNEAQ come from the germline V gene (reference sequence). This CDR3 reads CASSLTGVNQPQHF. Written as DNA, the CDR3 is TGTGCCAGCAGTCTGACAGGGGTCAATCAGCCCCAGCATTTT.

This clonotype was observed a few times. The chain is built from TRBV9 and TRBJ1-3; D possibly corresponds to TRBD1 (5 bases). Trimming took off 4 bases at V and 2 bases at J, with 13 bases between the two ends. This CDR3 has 15 residues. CDR1 and CDR2 (germline): SGDLS, YYNGEE. This chain's CDR3 is CASSSQGFAGNTIYF. The CDR3, as DNA: TGTGCCAGCAGCAGCCAGGGTTTTGCTGGAAACACCATATATTTT.

The CDR3 is CSAAGSPYEQYF. The CDR3 DNA sequence: TGCAGTGCTGCGGGGAGTCCCTACGAGCAGTACTTC. The chain uses TRBV20-1 and TRBJ2-7; D is perhaps TRBD2 (6 bases). CDR3 length equals 12 residues. Germline V CDR1 and CDR2: DFQATT, SNEGSKA (reference sequence). V was trimmed by 5 bases and J by 2 bases, leaving 10 bases between them.

The CDR3 DNA is TGTGCCAGCAGCTTTACAGACCGAAGGCTCTGGAGCACTGAAGCTTTCTTT. Its protein product is CASSFTDRRLWSTEAFF. The V and J genes are TRBV7-2 and TRBJ1-1; no firm D call. Germline V gives CDR1 SGHTA, CDR2 FQGNSA. The CDR3 is made up of 17 amino acids. Deletions cut 3 bases from V and 4 bases from J, with 21 bases between.

The gene calls are TRBV4-3 and TRBJ1-1, with D hard to call. Germline V gene data show CDR1 as LGHNA and CDR2 as YSLEER. The ends were cut back, 0 bases at V and 1 base at J, with 12 bases in the middle. CDR3 size: 16 residues. CDR3 sequence (DNA): TGCGCCAGCAGCCAAGATCTGTGGAAGACGAACACTGAAGCTTTCTTT. Protein product: CASSQDLWKTNTEAFF.

This clonotype was observed at least ten times. The CDR3 DNA sequence: TGCGCCAGCAGCCTGACAAACCAAGAGACCCAGTACTTC. This sequence encodes CASSLTNQETQYF. The V call is TRBV5-1, the J call TRBJ2-5; D remains ambiguous. CDR3 length: 13 residues. From germline, CDR1 is SGHRS and CDR2 YFSETQ. Trimming stripped 4 bases from V and 0 bases from J, with 7 bases between.

In its sample, this clonotype was seen a few times. A junction boundary mismatches the germline segment, possibly from a read error. The chain uses TRBV7-7 and TRBJ2-1; TRBD2 aligns across 10 bases. This CDR3 has 15 residues. Germline V gives CDR1 SSHAT, CDR2 FNYEAQ (reference sequence). The CDR3 loop is CASSPTSGLYNEQFF. The CDR3 DNA sequence: TGTGCTAGCAGCCCGACTAGCGGGCTCTACAATGAGCAGTTCTTC.

The V gene is TRBV6-2 or TRBV6-3, the J gene TRBJ2-2; D uncertain. This CDR3 is 14 amino acids long. V was trimmed by 2 bases and J by 0 bases, leaving 4 bases between them. CDR1 and CDR2 (germline): MNHEY, SVGEGT. CDR3 sequence (DNA): TGTGCCAGCAGTTACAAGGCGAACACCGGGGAGCTGTTTTTT. Its translation is CASSYKANTGELFF.

This clonotype was found many times. The rearrangement links TRBV5-1 to TRBJ2-2; D gene unclear. Trimming left V 6 bases short and J 2 bases short, with 11 bases between. This CDR3 is 14 amino acids long. Germline CDR1 and CDR2: SGHRS and YFSETQ. CDR3 sequence: CASKGRPNTGELFF. As DNA, the CDR3 is TGCGCCAGCAAGGGCAGACCCAACACCGGGGAGCTGTTTTTT.

The gene calls are TRBV23-1 and TRBJ2-7, with 8 bases that match TRBD1. TRBV23-1 is an open reading frame whose function is uncertain. CDR3 size: 14 residues. With 7 bases clipped from V and 7 bases from J, the junction kept 12 bases outside the gene matches. The CDR3 DNA reads TGCGCCAGCATTAACAGGCAGGGGGCGCGTGAGCAGTACGTC. Encoded protein: CASINRQGAREQYV.

At least ten counts were recorded for this clonotype. The chain carries TRBV12-3 or TRBV12-4 and TRBJ2-1; 9 nucleotides agree with TRBD2. Trimming took 6 bases from V and 12 from J; bases not matched to a gene: 15. The CDR3 is 15 amino acids. The CDR3 nucleotides read TGTGCCAGCAGCCAAGCGGGTCTAGCGGGATATGGGCAGTTCTTC. This encodes CASSQAGLAGYGQFF.

This clonotype was counted at least ten times. The chain couples TRBV5-1 to TRBJ1-1, with D unclear. Germline lookup yields CDR1 SGHRS and CDR2 YFSETQ. This CDR3 is built from 13 residues. Trimming removed 4 bases from V and 1 base from J, with 8 bases in between. The CDR3 is CASSPDPNTEAFF. Written as DNA, the CDR3 is TGCGCCAGCAGCCCTGACCCGAACACTGAAGCTTTCTTT.